This T cell receptor beta chain was obtained from a study of blood T cells in healthy people across ages. The CDR3 has 15 amino acids. Germline CDR1 is MGHDK and CDR2 is SYGVNS. Primers used in a second PCR of roughly 6 to 11 cycles were a sample-barcoded 5' primer and a J-beta primer mix. Every cDNA molecule carried a tag from a template-switch adaptor bearing 12 random nucleotides. TCRdb re-called the 5' RACE reads with MiXCR, one entry per CDR3 protein. The sample shows some 860,000 distinct CDR3 sequences, just over 55% of them seen only once. The study, taken as a whole, reports: Naive T cell percentage and TCR beta diversity correlated strongly.

This clonotype was picked up a small number of times. Its cognate antigen is unknown. The clonotype was recovered from a man in his forties in good health. Sequencing input: blood. The chain carries TRBV25-1 and TRBJ2-4, with D unresolved. The DNA end is more similar to TRBJ2-7, so the J call may be wrong. In DNA form, the CDR3 reads TGTGCCAGCGGTGCCTCCGGGCCACTCCGGAACGAGCAGTACTTC. It translates to CASGASGPLRNEQYF.